The clone carrying this TCR beta chain occurred many times. Clones were sequenced by immunoSEQ multiplex PCR, and TCRdb holds only the in-frame ones, with some missing. The data hold about 220,000 clones, with 80% to 85% observed a single time. The sample is drawn from a study of blood T cell repertoires in COVID-19. What was sequenced was peripheral blood. The TCR originated in a woman under 40 who had recovered from COVID-19.

CDR3 loop: CASSSEGNYGYTF. DNA of the CDR3: TGTGCCAGCAGTTCGGAGGGCAACTATGGCTACACCTTC. V gene TRBV2 combines with J gene TRBJ1-2; no clear D. CDR1 and CDR2 from the germline V gene are SNHLY and FYNNEI. V was shortened by 5 bases and J by 2 bases, with 9 bases between the two germline ends. The CDR3 has 13 residues.